This T cell receptor (beta chain) was documented in a study of lung T cells in sarcoidosis with Löfgren's syndrome. Study overall: Repertoire analyses centered on Löfgren's syndrome patients.

This clonotype was observed many times. What it recognizes is unknown. TCRdb re-derived calls from the reads in MiXCR, one entry per CDR3 protein. Found here are fewer than 80,000 distinct CDR3 sequences, around 21% of them singletons; the top ten hold less than 2.5%. Study results and limitations: TRBV2 was the preferred pairing partner of TRAV12-1, with similar CDR3s. TRAV12-1 and TRBV2 were reportedly most expanded in Löfgren's patients. Multiple Löfgren's syndrome patients reportedly shared TRAV12-1 and TRBV2 CDR3 motifs, suggesting public CD4+ TCRs.

Trimming left V 1 base short and J 4 bases short, with 8 bases between. This CDR3 spans 13 amino acids. The V gene's germline CDR1 is SGHRS and CDR2 YFSETQ. Sequencing was performed on CD4+ T cells from PBMCs. The clonotype was recovered from a human donor with sarcoidosis (Löfgren's syndrome or another form), or a control subject (not recorded which). The chain couples TRBV5-1 to TRBJ1-1; no clear D gene. The CDR3 DNA reads as TGCGCCAGCAGCTTGCTAGAAGTCACTGAAGCTTTCTTT. It is translated as CASSLLEVTEAFF.